One T cell receptor beta chain is described in this entry. The sorting of naive CD8 T cells used the CD8+CD4-CCR7+CD45RA+ phenotype. These data are taken from a study of molecular identifiers for immune sequencing clone quantification. Germline V gives CDR1 SGHTA, CDR2 FQGTGA. Trimming took 1 base from V and 3 from J, leaving 13 bases between them. The length of the CDR3 is 16 residues. Each CDR3 protein is one row after TCRdb ran MiXCR on the PCR reads. The sample lists about 65,000 distinct CDR3 sequences; 18% were seen once. The chain has TRBV7-3 and TRBJ2-1; no definite D call. The TCR was taken from a human donor in good health. Some libraries in this study had Jurkat cell RNA spiked in. Sequencing was performed on naive CD8+ T cells from blood, with Jurkat cell RNA spiked in. Subset defined: FACS-sorted CD8+CD4-CCR7+CD45RA+ naive T cells. The CDR3 protein is CASSLNPKVSYNEQFF. CDR3 nucleotides: TGTGCCAGCAGCTTAAATCCCAAAGTTAGCTACAATGAGCAGTTCTTC.